This T cell receptor beta chain was found in a study of shared clonotypes between healthy human individuals. Study summary: Ranging from 18 to 49 in age, donors were a couple of women and three men.

The V end lost 0 bases, the J end lost 0 bases, and 13 bases lay between the germline ends. The CDR3 is 17 residues long. Germline CDR1 SGDLS, CDR2 YYNGEE. Template for every sorted-subset replicate PCR totaled around 200 ng DNA, roughly 30,000 T cell genomes. Data came from immunoSEQ multiplex PCR; TCRdb stores just in-frame clones and leaves some out. The sample records approximately 100,000 clones, less than 75% being singletons. V gene TRBV9 combines with J gene TRBJ2-1, with a weak D call TRBD2 (6 bases). The clonotype was recovered from a woman aged 30 to 39 in good health. Input material: memory CD8+ T cells sorted from blood. The sample's subset: CD45RO+ cells pooled with CCR7-negative TemRA cells. Here the CDR3 reads CASSVGGGSSSYNEQFF. CDR3 DNA sequence: TGTGCCAGCAGCGTAGGCGGAGGGAGTAGCTCCTACAATGAGCAGTTCTTC.